This record looks at one T cell receptor beta chain sequence and its context. Its antigen is still unknown. Base qualities are not at hand, and no much larger clone is one base apart. Donors were 40 or so systemically healthy Caucasian individuals from Russia aged about 6 to 100 years. Each donor gave approximately 9.3 milliliters of peripheral blood, collected into EDTA-treated Vacutainer tubes. PBMCs were isolated by Ficoll-Paque density-gradient centrifugation, with at least 6 million obtained per sample. Trizol reagent was used to extract total RNA from PBMCs, with at least 5.5 micrograms per sample. The percentages of naive CD45RAhigh/CD27high T cells were determined by flow cytometry on a PBMC aliquot from every donor. The library was made by 5' RACE. Sequencing instrument: Illumina HiSeq 2500. A second PCR of about 6 to 12 cycles was run with a J-beta primer mix and a sample-barcoded 5' primer. Each TCR beta cDNA molecule received a unique molecular identifier from a template-switch 5' adaptor carrying 12 random nucleotides. Each sample yielded at least 2.5 million CDR3-containing paired-end reads. First-strand cDNA synthesis was performed from all RNA using the Mint cDNA synthesis kit, with priming by a TRBC-specific oligonucleotide. Following uracil-DNA glycosylase treatment, all cDNA underwent a first 18-cycle PCR with the universal primers M1SS and BC2_uni_R. Concerning the study's data processing: For normalization, 1 million high-quality reads, each with a distinct molecular identifier, were randomly selected from each sample. Reads with shared molecular identifiers were discarded instead of being binned into consensus sequences. MiTCR, run with a Q25 quality threshold and the strictest error-elimination algorithm, handled CDR3 identification, clonotype clustering and error correction. A nonparametric unseen species model with Euler transformation was used to estimate lower-bound total TCR beta diversity. TCRdb trimmed the raw reads at Q25, called clones with MiXCR and kept productive beta chains. Rows merge per CDR3 protein into single entries with the most common DNA and genes. It is TCRdb's table, rather than the study itself, that gives the V and J calls and clone size. Across this sample there are 750,000 to 1,000,000 distinct CDR3 sequences, with almost 30% seen only once. Roughly a tenth of the sample is taken by the ten largest.

This sample is part of a study of blood T cells in healthy people across ages (dated by TCRdb to between 2014 and 2017). Background for the entire study: Template switching captured roughly one uniquely barcoded TCR beta cDNA molecule per two T cells in model experiments. Age-related changes in TCR beta repertoire diversity were measured in the study by deep sequencing normalized with unique cDNA molecular identifiers. Donors were grouped into four age groups: young (average approximately 15 years), middle-aged (39), aged (approximately 67) and long-lived (just over 80). For two donors (one aged 18 to 30 and one aged 80 or older), the study analyzed two additional independent replicas of 1 million unique cDNA reads from the same blood draw. Broad study findings and their caveats: Estimates of total diversity from one million sequenced T cells were regarded as lower bounds and underestimates. Since profiling was done on bulk unsorted PBMCs, naive and antigen-experienced compartments could not be conclusively compared. There was a strong correlation between observed TCR beta diversity and the percentage of naive T cells measured by flow cytometry. Because the CMV infection status of the donors was unknown, age-related changes in expanded clonotypes may potentially have been confounded. As age increased, observed TCR beta diversity per million T cells dropped in a roughly linear way, and a significant reduction was already evident by age approximately 40. Compared with the aged group, more naive CD4+ T cells, fewer expanded clones and increased TCR diversity were shown by the long-lived group, suggesting age selection.

V is cut by 6 bases and J by 9 bases, and the space between the germline ends is 30 bases. Per the germline V gene, MNHEY is the CDR1 and SVGEGT is the CDR2. The CDR3 numbers 18 residues from cysteine through phenylalanine. CDR3 DNA is the only sequence kept; it has 54 bases, read in frame from the first base. These sequences were also reported in another study, on T cells of mothers and their children. Drawing on the second study: The donors were nine systemically healthy Caucasian individuals, made up of three mothers and their six children. cDNA synthesis consumed the entire amount of extracted RNA, loaded at approximately 1.4 ug RNA in each 15 ul reaction. In the second PCR, the M1S primer introduced both the sample barcodes and 2-4 random nucleotides. More than 9 million TCR beta CDR3 reads were obtained from each mother, and 2.5 million to 3 million reads were obtained from each child. Thymic selection shapes the output of TCR recombination in a similar way in related and unrelated pairs, and inherited differences have a minor effect. Normalized repertoire overlap was always slightly but never significantly higher in related than unrelated mother-child pairs. No persistent microchimeric T cell clones were detected, at a sensitivity of approximately 100 clones per million clonotypes. In the study, deep NGS was used to compare the TCR beta repertoires of mothers and children, and features distinguishing related mother-child pairs from unrelated individuals were sought. The mean age was about 38 +/- 4 years for the mothers and approximately 11 +/- 4 years for the children. Libraries were sequenced on Illumina HiSeq 2000 with 100+100 nt paired-end reads after adapter ligation with NEBNext reagents. To prevent cross-contamination, the mother and child libraries were prepared one month apart and sequenced in separate runs. For each donor, somewhere between about 450,000 and 2,200,000 distinct TCR beta clonotypes were identified. Naive TCR beta clonotypes were estimated from low-frequency clonotypes matched to each donor's FACS-determined naive share, without sorting.

The sequenced sample was blood. This receptor was taken from a middle-aged woman in good health. The rearrangement joined TRBV6-2 or TRBV6-3 to TRBJ2-1, and perhaps TRBD2 as D gene, on 6 matching bases. This receptor has the CDR3 CASSRPFTTSRGKGEQFF. DNA sequence: TGTGCCAGCAGCCGCCCCTTTACGACTAGTCGGGGTAAGGGTGAGCAGTTCTTC.